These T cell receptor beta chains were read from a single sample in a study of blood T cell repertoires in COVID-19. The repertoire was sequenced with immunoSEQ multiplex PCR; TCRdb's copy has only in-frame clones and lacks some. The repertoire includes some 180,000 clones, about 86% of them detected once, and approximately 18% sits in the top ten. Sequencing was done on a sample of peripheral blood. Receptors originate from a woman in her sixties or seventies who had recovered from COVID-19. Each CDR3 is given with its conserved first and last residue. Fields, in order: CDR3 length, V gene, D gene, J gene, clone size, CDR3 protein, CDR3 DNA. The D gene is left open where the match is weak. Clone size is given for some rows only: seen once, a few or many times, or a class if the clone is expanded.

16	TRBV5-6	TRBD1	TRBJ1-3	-	CASSTTGEGSGNTIYF	TGTGCCAGCAGCACGACAGGGGAGGGCTCTGGAAACACCATATATTTT
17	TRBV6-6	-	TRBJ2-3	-	CASSQNSGGASTDTQYF	TGTGCCAGCAGTCAGAATAGCGGAGGGGCGAGCACAGATACGCAGTATTTT
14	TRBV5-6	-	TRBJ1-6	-	CASSLGPAGRPLHF	TGTGCCAGCAGCTTGGGGCCCGCAGGTCGCCCCCTCCACTTT
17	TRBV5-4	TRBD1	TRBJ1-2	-	CASSGGGQGSPASSYTF	TGTGCCAGCAGCGGTGGGGGACAGGGGTCACCCGCGTCGAGCTACACCTTC
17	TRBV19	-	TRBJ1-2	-	CASSSTQGATVTYGYTF	TGTGCCAGTAGTTCTACCCAGGGTGCCACGGTCACCTATGGCTACACCTTC
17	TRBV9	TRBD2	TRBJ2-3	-	CASSPRTSGGAGDTQYF	TGTGCCAGCAGCCCCCGGACTAGCGGGGGGGCTGGGGATACGCAGTATTTT
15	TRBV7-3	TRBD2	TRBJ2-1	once	CASSPRLAAYNEQFF	TGTGCCAGCAGTCCCCGACTAGCGGCCTACAATGAGCAGTTCTTC
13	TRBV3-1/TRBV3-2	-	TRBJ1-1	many	CASSLSGNTEAFF	TGTGCCAGCAGCCTGAGTGGGAACACTGAAGCTTTCTTT
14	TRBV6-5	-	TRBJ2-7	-	CASSRLGDHYEQYF	TGTGCCAGCAGCCGCCTGGGCGATCACTACGAGCAGTACTTC
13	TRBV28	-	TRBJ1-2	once	CASSPPRAGGYTF	TGTGCCAGCAGTCCCCCCCGTGCGGGTGGCTACACCTTC
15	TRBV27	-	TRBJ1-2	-	CASSLSWGTRYGYTF	TGTGCCAGCAGTTTATCATGGGGAACTAGGTATGGCTACACCTTC
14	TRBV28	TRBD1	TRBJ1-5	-	CASSPYRGGQPQHF	TGTGCCAGCAGTCCCTACAGGGGAGGTCAGCCCCAGCATTTT
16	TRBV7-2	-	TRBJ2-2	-	CASSPRGRPNTGELFF	TGTGCCAGCAGCCCAAGGGGCAGACCGAACACCGGGGAGCTGTTTTTT
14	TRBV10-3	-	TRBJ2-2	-	CAITEVELTGELFF	TGTGCCATCACCGAAGTGGAGCTCACCGGGGAGCTGTTTTTT
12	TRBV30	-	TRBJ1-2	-	CAWSVQGYGYTF	TGTGCCTGGAGTGTCCAGGGGTATGGCTACACCTTC
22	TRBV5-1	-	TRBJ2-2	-	CASSLDLYSGDWGLGNAGELFF	TGCGCCAGCAGCTTGGATCTGTATTCCGGCGACTGGGGCTTGGGCAATGCAGGGGAGCTGTTTTTT
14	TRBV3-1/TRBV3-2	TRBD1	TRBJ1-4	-	CASSLRDRDEKLFF	TGTGCCAGCAGCCTGCGGGACAGGGATGAAAAACTGTTTTTT
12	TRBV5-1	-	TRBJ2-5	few	CASSFRQETQYF	TGCGCCAGCAGCTTCCGGCAAGAGACCCAGTACTTC
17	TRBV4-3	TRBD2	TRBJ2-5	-	CASSLGLAGGRGETQYF	TGCGCCAGCAGCCTGGGACTAGCGGGAGGCCGGGGGGAGACCCAGTACTTC
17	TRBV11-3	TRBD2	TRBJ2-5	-	CASSLGLAGGPGETQYF	TGTGCCAGCAGCTTGGGACTAGCGGGAGGGCCCGGGGAGACCCAGTACTTC
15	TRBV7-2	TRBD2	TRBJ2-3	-	CASSPIAGGPDTQYF	TGTGCCAGCAGCCCCATAGCGGGGGGGCCAGATACGCAGTATTTT
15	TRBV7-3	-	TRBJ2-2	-	CASSPQTRTTGELFF	TGTGCCAGCAGTCCCCAGACTAGGACCACCGGGGAGCTGTTTTTT
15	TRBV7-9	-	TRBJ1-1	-	CASSSLVGGLPEAFF	TGTGCCAGCAGCTCCTTGGTGGGGGGGCTCCCTGAAGCTTTCTTT
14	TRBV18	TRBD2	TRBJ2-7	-	CASSPTSGPYEQYF	TGTGCCAGCTCACCGACTAGCGGCCCCTACGAGCAGTACTTC
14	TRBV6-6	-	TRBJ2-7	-	CASTSGLNSYEQYF	TGTGCCAGTACCAGCGGGCTGAACTCCTACGAGCAGTACTTC
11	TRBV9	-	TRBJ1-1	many	CASSAGTEAFF	TGTGCCAGCAGCGCCGGGACAGAAGCTTTCTTT
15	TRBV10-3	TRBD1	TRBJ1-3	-	CAIGGQTSSGNTIYF	TGTGCCATCGGGGGACAGACCAGCTCTGGAAACACCATATATTTT
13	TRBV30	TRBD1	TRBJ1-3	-	CARRGPSGNTIYF	TGTGCCCGGAGGGGGCCCTCTGGAAACACCATATATTTT
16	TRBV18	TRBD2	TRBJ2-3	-	CASSPPVSGGEDTQYF	TGTGCCAGCTCACCACCGGTGTCGGGGGGGGAGGATACGCAGTATTTT
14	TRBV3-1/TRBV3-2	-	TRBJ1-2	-	CASSHTRAGDGYTF	TGTGCCAGCAGCCACACACGGGCAGGGGATGGCTACACCTTC
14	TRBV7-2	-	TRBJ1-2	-	CASSPTGWAYGYTF	TGTGCCAGCAGCCCAACAGGGTGGGCCTATGGCTACACCTTC
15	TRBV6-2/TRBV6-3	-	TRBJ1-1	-	CASSPGGSMGTEAFF	TGTGCCAGCAGTCCGGGGGGGAGTATGGGCACTGAAGCTTTCTTT
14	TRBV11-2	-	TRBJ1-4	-	CASSPGPTNEKLFF	TGTGCCAGCAGCCCGGGTCCAACTAATGAAAAACTGTTTTTT
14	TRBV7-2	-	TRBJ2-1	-	CASSLSGGWDEQFF	TGTGCCAGCAGCCTTAGCGGCGGCTGGGATGAGCAGTTCTTC
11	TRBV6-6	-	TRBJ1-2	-	CASSQQGGYTF	TGTGCCAGCAGCCAACAGGGTGGCTACACCTTC
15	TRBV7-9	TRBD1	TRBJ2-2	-	CASSSGQGKTGELFF	TGTGCCAGCAGCTCAGGACAGGGAAAAACCGGGGAGCTGTTTTTT
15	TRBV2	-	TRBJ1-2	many	CASSETPPRVRGYTF	TGTGCCAGCAGTGAAACCCCCCCCAGGGTGCGGGGCTACACCTTC
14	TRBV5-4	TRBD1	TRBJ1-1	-	CASSLYRGLTEAFF	TGTGCCAGCAGCCTCTACAGGGGGCTAACTGAAGCTTTCTTT
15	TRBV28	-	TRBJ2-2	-	CASSSTMGHPGELFF	TGTGCCAGCAGTTCGACCATGGGGCACCCCGGGGAGCTGTTTTTT
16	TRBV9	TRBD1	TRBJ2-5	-	CASSDTGTGGWETQYF	TGTGCCAGCAGCGACACCGGGACAGGGGGCTGGGAGACCCAGTACTTC
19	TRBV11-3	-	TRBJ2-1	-	CASSLGLPGTPTSYNEQFF	TGTGCCAGCAGCTTAGGCCTTCCCGGGACTCCGACTTCCTACAATGAGCAGTTCTTC
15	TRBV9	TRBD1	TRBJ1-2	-	CASSLGYRGNYGYTF	TGTGCCAGCAGCCTCGGGTACAGGGGGAACTATGGCTACACCTTC
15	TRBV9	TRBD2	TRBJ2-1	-	CASSGSGDPYNEQFF	TGTGCCAGCAGCGGTAGCGGGGACCCCTACAATGAGCAGTTCTTC
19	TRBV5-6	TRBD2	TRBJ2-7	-	CASSFFNPGLAGDGGEQYF	TGTGCCAGCAGCTTTTTCAACCCCGGACTAGCGGGAGACGGTGGCGAGCAGTACTTC
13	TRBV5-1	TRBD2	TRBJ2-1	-	CASSFGSGGTQFF	TGCGCCAGCAGCTTTGGGAGCGGGGGTACGCAGTTCTTC
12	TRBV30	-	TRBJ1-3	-	CAWSVWAGTIYF	TGTGCCTGGAGTGTGTGGGCGGGCACCATATATTTT
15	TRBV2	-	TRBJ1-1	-	CASSEALTGKDEAFF	TGTGCCAGCAGTGAAGCGCTTACGGGAAAAGATGAAGCTTTCTTT
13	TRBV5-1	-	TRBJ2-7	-	CASSLAVGSEQYF	TGCGCCAGCAGCTTGGCCGTGGGGAGCGAGCAGTACTTC
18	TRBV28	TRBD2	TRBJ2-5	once	CASSFGLRGGVGKETQYF	TGTGCCAGCAGTTTCGGCTTGCGGGGGGGGGTTGGAAAAGAGACCCAGTACTTC
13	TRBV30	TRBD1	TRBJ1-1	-	CAWGGDSGTEAFF	TGTGCCTGGGGGGGGGACAGTGGGACTGAAGCTTTCTTT
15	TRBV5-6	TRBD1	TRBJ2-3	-	CASSPGTGETDTQYF	TGTGCCAGCAGCCCCGGGACAGGGGAAACAGATACGCAGTATTTT
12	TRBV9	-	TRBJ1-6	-	CASSQRGSPLHF	TGTGCCAGCAGCCAGCGGGGTTCACCCCTCCACTTT
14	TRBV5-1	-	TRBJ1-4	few	CASSLGQGNEKLFF	TGCGCCAGCAGCTTGGGGCAGGGTAATGAAAAACTGTTTTTT